The clone carrying this T cell receptor beta chain showed up just a few times. Its matching antigen is unknown. This entry belongs to a study of OX40 agonist ivuxolimab in advanced cancers. Study background: Of the patients, three showed partial responses, one with hepatocellular carcinoma and two with cutaneous melanoma.

Study-level findings and limits: Expanded clones belonging to CD8+ T cells outnumbered, on average, those of CD4+.

Per germline, CDR1 DFQATT and CDR2 SNEGSKA (reference sequence). The V gene lost 4 bases and the J gene lost 8 bases, with 11 bases spanning the gap. There are 11 residues in the CDR3. Assay used: immunoSEQ multiplex PCR; TCRdb lists only in-frame clones, some missing. Of about 71,000 clones in the sample, around 94% were seen once. The chain couples TRBV20-1 to TRBJ1-1; tentatively, D is TRBD1 (5 bases). The sequenced sample was CD4+ or CD8+ T cells sorted from blood, obtained in a trial of the OX40 agonist ivuxolimab. The receptor's source is an adult with an advanced solid tumor such as melanoma, head and neck, liver or kidney cancer. CDR3 protein: CSAIQTAEAFF. CDR3 sequence (DNA): TGCAGTGCTATCCAGACAGCAGAAGCTTTCTTT.